This is a list of T cell receptor beta chains from one sample in a study of blood T cell repertoires in COVID-19. Only in-frame clones appear in the TCRdb table, and some are missing; sequencing was by immunoSEQ multiplex PCR. Of around 170,000 clones in the sample, 83% were seen once. The source material was peripheral blood. The receptor source for this set is a woman aged 35 to 49 with acute or convalescent COVID-19. CDR3s include the opening cysteine and the closing phenylalanine or tryptophan. The order of the fields is CDR3 DNA, CDR3 protein, clone size, V gene, J gene, D gene. The D gene is left open where the match is weak. Size values are once, few and many counts, or a class for expanded clones, and some rows have none.

cdr3_nt: TGTGCCAGCTGGGGGGAAATGAACACTGAAGCTTTCTTT
cdr3_aa: CASWGEMNTEAFF
clone_size: NA
v_call: TRBV6-5
j_call: TRBJ1-1
d_call: NA

cdr3_nt: TGTGCCAGTAGTATCACGGTAGGACTACCCTACAATGAGCAGTTCTTC
cdr3_aa: CASSITVGLPYNEQFF
clone_size: NA
v_call: TRBV19
j_call: TRBJ2-1
d_call: NA

cdr3_nt: TGCAGTGCTAGTCGTCTTGTTGGGGCGCGAGAAGCTTTCTTT
cdr3_aa: CSASRLVGAREAFF
clone_size: NA
v_call: TRBV20-1
j_call: TRBJ1-1
d_call: NA

cdr3_nt: TGTGCCTGGAGTGTACTCTTCCCGGGTGCTGACGAGCAGTACTTC
cdr3_aa: CAWSVLFPGADEQYF
clone_size: NA
v_call: TRBV30
j_call: TRBJ2-7
d_call: NA

cdr3_nt: TGTGCCAGCCTTAACGGTCGTGGGGGGAGCACCGGGGAGCTGTTTTTT
cdr3_aa: CASLNGRGGSTGELFF
clone_size: NA
v_call: TRBV28
j_call: TRBJ2-2
d_call: NA

cdr3_nt: TGTGCCGCAACTTCCAGGGAAGGAAAACTGTTTTTT
cdr3_aa: CAATSREGKLFF
clone_size: NA
v_call: TRBV10-3
j_call: TRBJ1-4
d_call: NA

cdr3_nt: TGCGCCAGCAGCTTGGGCCTAGCGGGGGTTGATGAGCAGTTCTTC
cdr3_aa: CASSLGLAGVDEQFF
clone_size: NA
v_call: TRBV5-1
j_call: TRBJ2-1
d_call: TRBD2

cdr3_nt: TGTGCCAGCTCACGGGTCGGAGATACGCAGTATTTT
cdr3_aa: CASSRVGDTQYF
clone_size: NA
v_call: TRBV27
j_call: TRBJ2-3
d_call: NA

cdr3_nt: TGTGCCAGCAGCCAAGATCAGCAGGGGCCCTACGAGCAGTACTTC
cdr3_aa: CASSQDQQGPYEQYF
clone_size: NA
v_call: TRBV4-2
j_call: TRBJ2-7
d_call: NA

cdr3_nt: TGTGCCAGTAGGACGGACAGGGGCGACTATGGCTACACCTTC
cdr3_aa: CASRTDRGDYGYTF
clone_size: NA
v_call: TRBV19
j_call: TRBJ1-2
d_call: TRBD1

cdr3_nt: TGTGCTAGTGGGTTGGACAGTGATCAGCCCCAGCATTTT
cdr3_aa: CASGLDSDQPQHF
clone_size: NA
v_call: TRBV12-5
j_call: TRBJ1-5
d_call: NA

cdr3_nt: TGTGCCGGCCGGACAGGCCAATATGGCTACACCTTC
cdr3_aa: CAGRTGQYGYTF
clone_size: NA
v_call: TRBV2
j_call: TRBJ1-2
d_call: TRBD1

cdr3_nt: TGTGCCAGCTGGTCAGGGTCCTACGAGCAGTACTTC
cdr3_aa: CASWSGSYEQYF
clone_size: NA
v_call: TRBV27
j_call: TRBJ2-7
d_call: NA

cdr3_nt: TGTGCCAGAAGACAGGTTCATGAGCAGTTCTTC
cdr3_aa: CARRQVHEQFF
clone_size: NA
v_call: TRBV21-1
j_call: TRBJ2-1
d_call: NA

cdr3_nt: TGTGCCAGCAGCGTAGTTGGAGGGGAGCAAGAGACCCAGTACTTC
cdr3_aa: CASSVVGGEQETQYF
clone_size: NA
v_call: TRBV9
j_call: TRBJ2-5
d_call: NA

cdr3_nt: TGTGCCAGCAGCTCTCGGAACACTGAAGCTTTCTTT
cdr3_aa: CASSSRNTEAFF
clone_size: NA
v_call: TRBV5-4
j_call: TRBJ1-1
d_call: NA

cdr3_nt: TGCGCCAGCAGTGTAACGACAGGGGGTAGAGAAGAGACCCAGTACTTC
cdr3_aa: CASSVTTGGREETQYF
clone_size: NA
v_call: TRBV10-1
j_call: TRBJ2-5
d_call: TRBD1

cdr3_nt: TGTGCCAGCAGTCCGCGAGGACAGGCAGCATACAATGAGCAGTTCTTC
cdr3_aa: CASSPRGQAAYNEQFF
clone_size: few
v_call: TRBV6-2/TRBV6-3
j_call: TRBJ2-1
d_call: TRBD1

cdr3_nt: TGTGCCAGCAGCTACTCTCCAGCAGGCCCGAGCAATCAGCCCCAGCATTTT
cdr3_aa: CASSYSPAGPSNQPQHF
clone_size: NA
v_call: TRBV5-5
j_call: TRBJ1-5
d_call: NA

cdr3_nt: TGTGCCAGCAACGTAAGGGGGACCGGCTCCTACGAGCAGTACTTC
cdr3_aa: CASNVRGTGSYEQYF
clone_size: NA
v_call: TRBV6-5
j_call: TRBJ2-7
d_call: NA

cdr3_nt: TGTGCCAGCAGGCTACAGGTGAACACTGAAGCTTTCTTT
cdr3_aa: CASRLQVNTEAFF
clone_size: NA
v_call: TRBV18
j_call: TRBJ1-1
d_call: NA

cdr3_nt: TGTGCCAGCAGCTTCATTCTAGCGGGAGCCGGGGAGCTGTTTTTT
cdr3_aa: CASSFILAGAGELFF
clone_size: NA
v_call: TRBV7-2
j_call: TRBJ2-2
d_call: TRBD2

cdr3_nt: TGTGCCAGCAGCTTGGGGCTAGTGAATGAGCAGTTCTTC
cdr3_aa: CASSLGLVNEQFF
clone_size: NA
v_call: TRBV5-5
j_call: TRBJ2-1
d_call: NA

cdr3_nt: TGCAGCGTTCGACAGGGGGCGAGCTATGGCTACACCTTC
cdr3_aa: CSVRQGASYGYTF
clone_size: few
v_call: TRBV29-1
j_call: TRBJ1-2
d_call: TRBD1

cdr3_nt: TGTGCCAGCAGCCCCCAAGGGGGCTTTGAGGAGCTGTTTTTT
cdr3_aa: CASSPQGGFEELFF
clone_size: few
v_call: TRBV28
j_call: TRBJ2-2
d_call: TRBD1

cdr3_nt: TGTGCCAGCAGCCCCAGACAGATTGCAACTAATGAAAAACTGTTTTTT
cdr3_aa: CASSPRQIATNEKLFF
clone_size: NA
v_call: TRBV7-9
j_call: TRBJ1-4
d_call: NA

cdr3_nt: TGTGCCAGCAGCCAAGTCATTAGGCGGGAGGGTGAAAAAGAGACCCAGTACTTC
cdr3_aa: CASSQVIRREGEKETQYF
clone_size: once
v_call: TRBV3-1/TRBV3-2
j_call: TRBJ2-5
d_call: TRBD2

cdr3_nt: TGTGCCAGCAGGAGGACAGGGGCCCCCTACGAGCAGTACTTC
cdr3_aa: CASRRTGAPYEQYF
clone_size: few
v_call: TRBV5-4
j_call: TRBJ2-7
d_call: TRBD1

cdr3_nt: TGTGCCAGCAGTTACAGGGGGCGCTATGAAAAACTGTTTTTT
cdr3_aa: CASSYRGRYEKLFF
clone_size: NA
v_call: TRBV6-5
j_call: TRBJ1-4
d_call: TRBD1

cdr3_nt: TGTGCCAGCTCGCTTTACGAGAACCGGGAGTGGGGCACCGGGGAGCTGTTTTTT
cdr3_aa: CASSLYENREWGTGELFF
clone_size: NA
v_call: TRBV27
j_call: TRBJ2-2
d_call: NA

cdr3_nt: TGTGCCAGCAGCCCCACCGGGACAGGGTCCTTTAGCAACACCATATATTTT
cdr3_aa: CASSPTGTGSFSNTIYF
clone_size: NA
v_call: TRBV28
j_call: TRBJ1-3
d_call: TRBD1

cdr3_nt: TGTGCCAGTAGAACTAGCGGGAGTCTCAGAAATGAGCAGTTCTTC
cdr3_aa: CASRTSGSLRNEQFF
clone_size: NA
v_call: TRBV19
j_call: TRBJ2-1
d_call: TRBD2

cdr3_nt: TGTGCCAGCAGTGCGACTAGCGGGGACTCCTACAATGAGCAGTTCTTC
cdr3_aa: CASSATSGDSYNEQFF
clone_size: NA
v_call: TRBV28
j_call: TRBJ2-1
d_call: TRBD2

cdr3_nt: TGTGCCACCAACCCTGCGGGACCGACCTCCCCTTACTATGGCTACACCTTC
cdr3_aa: CATNPAGPTSPYYGYTF
clone_size: NA
v_call: TRBV15
j_call: TRBJ1-2
d_call: NA

cdr3_nt: TGTGCCAGCTGGGGGGGTGACACAAGGACACGTACCGTTTTC
cdr3_aa: CASWGGDTRTRTVF
clone_size: NA
v_call: TRBV6-5
j_call: TRBJ1-2
d_call: NA

cdr3_nt: TGTGCCAGCAGCTTCGCACAGGGAGTTTCACCCCTCCACTTT
cdr3_aa: CASSFAQGVSPLHF
clone_size: NA
v_call: TRBV7-9
j_call: TRBJ1-6
d_call: NA

cdr3_nt: TGTGCCAGCAGCTTGGAGGCACAGGGTTATCGCACCGGGGAGCTGTTTTTT
cdr3_aa: CASSLEAQGYRTGELFF
clone_size: NA
v_call: TRBV5-6
j_call: TRBJ2-2
d_call: NA

cdr3_nt: TGTGCCAGCAGCTGGGGTCAGGGATCAAGCTACGAGCAGTACTTC
cdr3_aa: CASSWGQGSSYEQYF
clone_size: NA
v_call: TRBV5-4
j_call: TRBJ2-7
d_call: NA

cdr3_nt: TGTGCCAGCAGCTTAGAATCCGGGGCTGGAAACACCATATATTTT
cdr3_aa: CASSLESGAGNTIYF
clone_size: NA
v_call: TRBV7-9
j_call: TRBJ1-3
d_call: NA

cdr3_nt: TGTGCCAGCAGTGAAACCGGGTCCTGGATGGGCGGGGAGCTGTTTTTT
cdr3_aa: CASSETGSWMGGELFF
clone_size: NA
v_call: TRBV2
j_call: TRBJ2-2
d_call: NA

cdr3_nt: TGTGCCAGCAGTTACTACGCGACAGGTCAGCCCCAGCATTTT
cdr3_aa: CASSYYATGQPQHF
clone_size: NA
v_call: TRBV6-5
j_call: TRBJ1-5
d_call: NA

cdr3_nt: TGTGCCAGCAGCTTCGTTCGCCGGGTTTCTGGAAACACCATATATTTT
cdr3_aa: CASSFVRRVSGNTIYF
clone_size: once
v_call: TRBV7-9
j_call: TRBJ1-3
d_call: NA

cdr3_nt: TGTGCCAGCAGTTTTCACCCGACAGGGGCGGATACGCAGTATTTT
cdr3_aa: CASSFHPTGADTQYF
clone_size: NA
v_call: TRBV6-6
j_call: TRBJ2-3
d_call: TRBD1

cdr3_nt: TGCGCCAGCAGCCAAGGGGGGACTAATGGAGAGACCCAGTACTTC
cdr3_aa: CASSQGGTNGETQYF
clone_size: NA
v_call: TRBV4-1
j_call: TRBJ2-5
d_call: TRBD2

cdr3_nt: TGTGCCAGCAGCTTAAGCGCCCCGACTCAACCCTCTGGAAACACCATATATTTT
cdr3_aa: CASSLSAPTQPSGNTIYF
clone_size: few
v_call: TRBV7-3
j_call: TRBJ1-3
d_call: NA

cdr3_nt: TGTGCCAGCAGTCCCCCAGACGGGAACTATGGCTACACCTTC
cdr3_aa: CASSPPDGNYGYTF
clone_size: NA
v_call: TRBV6-5
j_call: TRBJ1-2
d_call: NA

cdr3_nt: TGTGCCAGCAGCTTAGGCGGGACAGGGGCTGATACGCAGTATTTT
cdr3_aa: CASSLGGTGADTQYF
clone_size: NA
v_call: TRBV11-3
j_call: TRBJ2-3
d_call: TRBD1

cdr3_nt: TGTGCCAGCAGGACAGGGGATTTGGACTATCAGCCCCAGCATTTT
cdr3_aa: CASRTGDLDYQPQHF
clone_size: once
v_call: TRBV28
j_call: TRBJ1-5
d_call: TRBD1

cdr3_nt: TGTGCCAGCAGCCAAGGCCTAGCGCTCTCCAGAGATACGCAGTATTTT
cdr3_aa: CASSQGLALSRDTQYF
clone_size: NA
v_call: TRBV3-1/TRBV3-2
j_call: TRBJ2-3
d_call: NA

cdr3_nt: TGTGCCAGTAGTATAAGAGGTGACTGGACGAACACCGGGGAGCTGTTTTTT
cdr3_aa: CASSIRGDWTNTGELFF
clone_size: few
v_call: TRBV19
j_call: TRBJ2-2
d_call: NA